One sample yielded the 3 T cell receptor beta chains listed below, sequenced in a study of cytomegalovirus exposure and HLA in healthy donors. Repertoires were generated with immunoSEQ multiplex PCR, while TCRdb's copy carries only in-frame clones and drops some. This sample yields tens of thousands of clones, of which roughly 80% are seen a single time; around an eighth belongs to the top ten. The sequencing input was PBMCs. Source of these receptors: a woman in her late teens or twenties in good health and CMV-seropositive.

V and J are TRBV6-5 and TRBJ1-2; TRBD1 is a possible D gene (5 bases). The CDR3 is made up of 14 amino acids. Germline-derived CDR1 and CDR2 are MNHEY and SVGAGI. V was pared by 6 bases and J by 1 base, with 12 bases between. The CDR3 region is CASRVTTVNYGYTF. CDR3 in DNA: TGTGCCAGCAGAGTAACGACAGTTAACTATGGCTACACCTTC.

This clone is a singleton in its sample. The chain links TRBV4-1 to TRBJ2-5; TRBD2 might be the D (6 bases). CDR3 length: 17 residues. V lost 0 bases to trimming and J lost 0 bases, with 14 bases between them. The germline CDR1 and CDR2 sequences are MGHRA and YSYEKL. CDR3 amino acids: CASSQEGWGDHQETQYF. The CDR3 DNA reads TGCGCCAGCAGCCAAGAAGGGTGGGGGGACCACCAAGAGACCCAGTACTTC.

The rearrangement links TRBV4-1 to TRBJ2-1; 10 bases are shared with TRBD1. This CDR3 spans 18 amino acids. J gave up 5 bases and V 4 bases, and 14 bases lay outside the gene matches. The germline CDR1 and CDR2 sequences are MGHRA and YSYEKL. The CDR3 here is CASSPYSLRDRGNNEQFF. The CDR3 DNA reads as TGCGCCAGCAGCCCCTACTCCCTCCGGGACAGGGGCAACAATGAGCAGTTCTTC.